This T cell receptor (beta chain) was captured in a study of cytomegalovirus exposure and HLA in healthy donors (dated by TCRdb to the late 2010s). In the study overall: An earlier analysis of roughly 500 of the donors reported more than 250 Gb of sequence data and roughly 110 million unique TCR beta sequences from about 200 million T cells. Approximately 310 gigabases of sequencing data and around 87 million unique TCR sequences were included in an early release covering 550 to 800 HLA-typed donors. All discovery cohort repertoires had been generated using a single sequencing platform. Rather than using new phenotypic data, the later analysis identified candidate immune exposures from TCR beta sequences and from how often those sequences occurred across donors. The study used immunosequencing to profile the T cell repertoires of 670 or so subjects and linked those repertoires to cytomegalovirus serostatus. Along with the approximately 700-subject first cohort, a separate validation cohort of over a hundred different subjects was used. An earlier analysis of approximately 630 of the donors applied high-throughput TCR beta sequencing to assess whether each TCR beta V gene segment acted as functional or pseudogenic. To predict cytomegalovirus infection status, the study combined high-throughput TCR immunosequencing, statistical association of individual TCRs with disease status, and machine learning. Class I and class II HLA loci were covered by the typing at four-digit resolution. To study patterns of TCR occurrence, a later analysis re-analyzed previously published TCR beta repertoires from around 700 donors and added high-resolution HLA genotyping. A later genetic analysis took genome-wide SNP genotypes for about three fifths of the 666 donors and used that subset as a discovery cohort. The study was designed to test whether signatures of past pathogen exposure could be identified by cataloging public T cell receptors. Alongside the repertoire data, information on donor age, sex, ethnicity and CMV serostatus was compiled. Among the approximately 430 genotyped donors, approximately 77% belonged to the genetic ancestry cluster associated with self-reported Caucasian donors. The number of donors typed differed by locus, with 629-630 for A, B, C, DRB1 and DQB1, around 560 for DQA1, 600 to 610 for DPA1, and some 470 for DPB1. Because of strong linkage in the cohort, roughly five DR-DQ haplotypes were treated as single units for association and clustering. Among 300 to 500 genotyped donors of the cohort, an average of around 240,000 unique TCR beta nucleotide sequences was sequenced per donor, of which approximately 19% were non-productive.

Regarding this clone: Its antigen specificity is not known. Within one base of it there is no much larger clone, and no base qualities were kept.

According to the germline V gene (reference sequence), CDR1 reads LNHDA and CDR2 reads SQIVND. The V end loses 1 base and the J end loses 8 bases, and a stretch of 17 bases separates them. The CDR3 measures 15 amino acids from cysteine to phenylalanine. Solely the CDR3 DNA is kept, with 45 bases framed from the first base. What the work shows at the level of the full study, not this receptor alone: Correlated functional status among segregating V segments might reflect linkage disequilibrium, but an unknown experimental factor could not be ruled out. Compared with equally common non-associated chains, HLA-associated TCR beta chains in a later analysis were more clonally expanded and had lower generation probabilities. Several of the top co-occurrence clusters appeared to be linked to parvovirus B19, influenza, CMV and Epstein-Barr virus, according to a later analysis. In an earlier analysis of some 500 of the donors, most TCR beta V segments were observed in productive rearrangements about 90% or about 30% of the time, broadly matching IMGT annotations. A total of 150 or so TCR beta chains were listed by the study as associated with cytomegalovirus. Because HLA typing was unavailable for some donors at each locus, only the typed subset was used in association tests. For the cohort, immune exposure information was limited to CMV serostatus. Because counts were too low, about 15 rarely observed V segments, including chromosome 9 orphons, were left out of the earlier analysis of 587 of the donors. In a later analysis, the rate of TCR association differed among HLA loci, with DRB1 alleles having the most associated TCRs and HLA-C alleles having the fewest. A later genetic analysis associated a missense DCLRE1C variant with V-gene and J-gene trimming of TCR beta chains, and an independent cohort replicated the association. Assigning TCR associations to individual alleles was difficult when HLA alleles, especially DR and DQ, strongly co-occurred. A further reported finding was that TCR beta sequences accurately predicted the HLA-A and HLA-B alleles for most subjects in the first cohort. A cluster of highly shared sequence variants was judged likely to be a technical artifact of the sequencing pipeline. Sequencing depth was assumed to be roughly uniform across donors in the presence/absence analyses, though that assumption may not hold. Across donors, most TCR sequences were observed very rarely, whereas some public TCRs were present in many individuals. A few of the identified cytomegalovirus-associated TCR beta chains were confirmed in vitro to be specific for cytomegalovirus antigens. Some IMGT-functional V segments, including TRBV6-2 and TRBV6-3, could not be distinguished by the 87-base-pair reads and were therefore excluded. Most CMV-associated TCR beta chains appeared to be HLA-restricted in a later analysis, and the HLA associations seemed to be driven largely by CMV exposure. In a later analysis, more than 15,000 TCR beta sequences were associated with specific HLA alleles at a false discovery rate of 0.05. This cohort had only TCR beta chains sequenced, and the lack of alpha or paired-chain data limited which features could be detected. According to a later genetic analysis, donors in an Asian-associated ancestry cluster had fewer N-insertions in productive TCRs than the approximately 710-donor mean. The authors suggested that the approach could potentially be generalized to other disease states and immunological phenotypes. The classifier was reported to diagnose cytomegalovirus status with high specificity and sensitivity in both the original and validation cohorts.

The cohort comprised around 690 healthy bone marrow donors. At the time of sampling, every cohort member was nominally healthy, though immune exposures that went unrecorded were likely present. The donor tested CMV seronegative and was one of the 352 seronegative cohort members. Every donor gave a peripheral blood sample, and the peripheral blood mononuclear cells from that sample were used for TCR beta sequencing. Genomic DNA extraction from the blood cell samples was performed with the Qiagen DNeasy Blood Extraction Kit. Libraries were constructed by the immunoSEQ multiplex PCR assay. For the multiplex PCR, a mixture combining 60 forward primers for TCR Vbeta segments and 13 reverse primers for TCR Jbeta segments was used. A multiplex PCR assay on genomic DNA amplified the CDR3 region of rearranged TCR beta genes. On the Illumina HiSeq System, the amplified TCR beta libraries were sequenced as 87-base-pair reads. Per the authors' processing: In a later analysis, approximately 74 million unique TCR beta chains were counted across the 650 to 750 repertoires, and roughly 10 million of these chains were shared by at least two donors. A nearest-neighbor algorithm error-corrected the raw reads and collapsed the reads into unique sequences, merging closely related sequences to remove PCR and sequencing errors. V, D and J gene segments were assigned by aligning CDR3 sequences to IMGT reference sequences. For a sequence to be retained, a match of at least six nucleotides was required to both a V gene segment and a J gene segment. Rearrangements were classified as productive when the CDR3 lacked stop codons and remained in frame with V and J, and all other rearrangements were classified as non-productive. CDR3 was defined according to IMGT convention as the region running from the second conserved V-encoded cysteine to the conserved J-encoded phenylalanine. In an earlier analysis of 587 of the donors, sequences lacking an unambiguous match to a single V gene segment were excluded. An earlier analysis of over 450 of the donors classified V segments as functional when productive rearrangements were above 56.7% and as segregating when the standard deviation between donors was above 5%. A statistical classification framework was developed to diagnose cytomegalovirus status using the catalog of TCR beta chain sequences. In a later analysis, V and J genes were assigned by comparing TCR nucleotide sequences against IMGT/GENE-DB human TR gene sequences. A later analysis assigned CDR3 sequences and most-parsimonious VDJ recombination scenarios with the TCRdist pipeline. In a later analysis, each TCR beta chain was defined by its CDR3 amino acid sequence together with its V-gene family, and reads without a unique V-gene family were excluded. To address suspected cross-contamination and a sequencing artifact, a later analysis removed over 500 highly shared, low-generation-probability nucleotide sequences. For each public chain, a later analysis derived a clonal expansion index from normalized ranks of inferred template counts within each repertoire. In a later analysis, generation probabilities were computed with a VDJ recombination model fitted to out-of-frame rearrangements, and the resulting probabilities were checked against IGoR. A later analysis scored TCR-TCR, TCR-HLA and TCR-CMV co-occurrence with hypergeometric tests, applying a repertoire-size bias correction to TCR pairs. To estimate false discovery rates, a later analysis permuted the HLA or CMV assignments 20 times. In a later analysis, co-occurring TCRs were grouped using DBSCAN, and TCRdist sequence similarity was added for clustering within HLA-allele-positive subsets. Co-occurrence clustering excluded repertoires with fewer than 30,000 or more than 120,000 public chains, plus five with anomalous nucleotide sharing. TCRdb took over this immuneACCESS table, retaining in-frame rearrangements with V and J assigned. Such tables are incomplete; in checked studies, under half of the missing clones stem from an unresolved V gene, and the remainder is unexplained. V and J calls and clone size come straight from that table; D and trimming were deduced from the DNA. Counted in this sample were approximately 150,000 clones; less than 85% of them appeared once. The top ten hold roughly 5.2% of the sample.

The rearranged chain carries TRBV19 and TRBJ1-2; TRBD1 is possibly the D segment (6 matching bases). The specimen was PBMCs. This TCR came from a man aged 18 to 35 in good health and CMV-seronegative. The CDR3 reads CASSIGSGLTGGYTF. The DNA sequence is given as TGTGCCAGTAGTATAGGCTCGGGATTAACAGGGGGCTACACCTTC.